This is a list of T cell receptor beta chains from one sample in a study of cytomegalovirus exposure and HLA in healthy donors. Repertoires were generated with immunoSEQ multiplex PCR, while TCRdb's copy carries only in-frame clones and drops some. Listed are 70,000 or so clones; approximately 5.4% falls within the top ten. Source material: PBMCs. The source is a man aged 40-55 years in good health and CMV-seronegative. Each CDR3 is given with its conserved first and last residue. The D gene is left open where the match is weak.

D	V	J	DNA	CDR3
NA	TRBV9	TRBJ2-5	TGTGCCAGCAGCCCCCGGGTCAGGGGAGAAGAGACCCAGTACTTC	CASSPRVRGEETQYF
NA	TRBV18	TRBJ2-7	TGTGCCAGCTCACTTAGCTCCTACGAGCAGTACTTC	CASSLSSYEQYF
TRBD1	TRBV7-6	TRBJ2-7	TGTGCCAGCAGCTCCCGTCCGGGACAGGGGGCTGTGGAGCAGTACTTC	CASSSRPGQGAVEQYF
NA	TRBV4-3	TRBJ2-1	TGCGCCAGCAGCCAAGGCCGGGATGAGCAGTTCTTC	CASSQGRDEQFF
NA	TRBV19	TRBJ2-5	TGTGCCAGTAGTGACTCGCGGACCCAGTACTTC	CASSDSRTQYF
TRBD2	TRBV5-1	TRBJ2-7	TGCGCCAGCAGCTTGGGAACTAGCGGGTCCTACGAGCAGTACTTC	CASSLGTSGSYEQYF
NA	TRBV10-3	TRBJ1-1	TGTGCCATCAGTGACCACGAGGGAGGGACTGAAGCTTTCTTT	CAISDHEGGTEAFF
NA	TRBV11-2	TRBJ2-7	TGTGCCAGCAGCATACCAAAAGGGGCCTACGAGCAGTACTTC	CASSIPKGAYEQYF
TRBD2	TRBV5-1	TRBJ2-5	TGCGCCAGCAGCTTGCAAACAGCGGGGGAGCAGTACTTC	CASSLQTAGEQYF
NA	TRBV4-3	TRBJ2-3	TGCGCCAGCAGCCAAGGGGGTAGCGAGGTAGATACGCAGTATTTT	CASSQGGSEVDTQYF
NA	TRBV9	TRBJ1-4	TGTGCCAGCAGCGTTTCAGGGTTTCAAGAAAAACTGTTTTTT	CASSVSGFQEKLFF
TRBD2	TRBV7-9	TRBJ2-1	TGTGCCAGCAGCCCAACGCGGACTAGCGGGAAGAATGAGCAGTTCTTC	CASSPTRTSGKNEQFF
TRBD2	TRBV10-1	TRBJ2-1	TGCGCCAGCAGTGACAGCGGGACTAGCTCCTACAATGAGCAGTTCTTC	CASSDSGTSSYNEQFF
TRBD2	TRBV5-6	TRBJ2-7	TGTGCCAGCAGTCAGGGACTAGCGGGGTCTTACGAGCAGTACTTC	CASSQGLAGSYEQYF
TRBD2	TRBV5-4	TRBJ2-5	TGTGCCAGCAGCTTGGGCGGGAGGGCCCTAGAGACCCAGTACTTC	CASSLGGRALETQYF
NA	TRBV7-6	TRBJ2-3	TGTGCCAGCAGCTTAGCGTCGGCTAGCGGCACAGATACGCAGTATTTT	CASSLASASGTDTQYF
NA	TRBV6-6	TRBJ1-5	TGTGCCAGCAGCCCCATCAGCAATCAGCCCCAGCATTTT	CASSPISNQPQHF
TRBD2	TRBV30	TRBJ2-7	TGTGCCTCCGGCGGGGGGGGCTCCTACGAGCAGTACTTC	CASGGGGSYEQYF
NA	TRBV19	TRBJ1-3	TGTGCCAGTAGTACCAGAAACACCATATATTTT	CASSTRNTIYF
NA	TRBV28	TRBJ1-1	TGTGCCAGCAGTTTATATTCCCTAGCCAACACTGAAGCTTTCTTT	CASSLYSLANTEAFF
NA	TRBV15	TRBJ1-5	TGTGCCACCAGCAAGACAGGTCGGGAGGATCAGCCCCAGCATTTT	CATSKTGREDQPQHF
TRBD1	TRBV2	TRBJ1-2	TGTGCCAGCAGCGACAGGGCTTATGGCTACACCTTC	CASSDRAYGYTF
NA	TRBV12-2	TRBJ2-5	TGTGCAAGTCGCAAACGGGGACTAGCGGGACCCGAGACCCGGTACTTC	CASRKRGLAGPETRYF
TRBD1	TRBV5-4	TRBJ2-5	TGTGCCAGCAGCGGGGTGGGGCAGGGGGCCCGAGAGACCCAGTACTTC	CASSGVGQGARETQYF
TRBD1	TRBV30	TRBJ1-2	TGTGCCTGGAACTCCGGACAGGCCTCAGGCTACACCTTC	CAWNSGQASGYTF
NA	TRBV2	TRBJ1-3	TGTGCCAGCAGTAGAGGGTACGCAAGAAACACCATATATTTT	CASSRGYARNTIYF
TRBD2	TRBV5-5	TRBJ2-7	TGTGCCAGCAGCTTAAACCCATCTAGCGGGGAGCAGTACTTC	CASSLNPSSGEQYF
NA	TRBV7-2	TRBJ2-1	TGTGCCAGCAGCTTAAATCAGGACAATGAGCAGTTCTTC	CASSLNQDNEQFF
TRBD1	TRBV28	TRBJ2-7	TGTGCCAGCAGTTTGAGTCAGGGGGTTACGACGGAGCAGTACTTC	CASSLSQGVTTEQYF
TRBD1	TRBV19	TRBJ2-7	TGTGCCAGTAGTATAGGACAGGGGACGGGAGAGCAGTACTTC	CASSIGQGTGEQYF
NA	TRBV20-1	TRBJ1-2	TGCAGTGCAAGGACTGATGATGGCTACACCTTC	CSARTDDGYTF
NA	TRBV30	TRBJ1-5	TGTGCCTGGAGTGGTGGCAGGAGCAATCAGCCCCAGCATTTT	CAWSGGRSNQPQHF
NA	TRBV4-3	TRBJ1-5	TGCGCCAGCAGCCAAGACTCACAGTTCCCTCAGCCCCAGCATTTT	CASSQDSQFPQPQHF
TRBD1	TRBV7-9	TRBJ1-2	TGTGCCAGCAGTGCCCCGAGAACAGGGGATGGCTACACCTTC	CASSAPRTGDGYTF
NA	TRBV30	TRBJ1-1	TGTGCCTGGAGTGAGGCAGGGTTGAACACTGAAGCTTTCTTT	CAWSEAGLNTEAFF
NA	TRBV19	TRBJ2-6	TGTGCCAGTAGTATGGGGCGGTTCTCTGGGGCCAACGTCCTGACTTTC	CASSMGRFSGANVLTF
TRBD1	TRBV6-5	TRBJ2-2	TGTGCCAGCAGCCCGAGACAGGGGACCGGGGAGCTGTTTTTT	CASSPRQGTGELFF
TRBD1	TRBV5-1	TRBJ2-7	TGCGCCAGCAGCTTGACAGGGGGCCAGGACGAGCAGTACTTC	CASSLTGGQDEQYF
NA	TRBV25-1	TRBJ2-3	TGTGCCAGCAGTGAAACGGGTTTCACAGATACGCAGTATTTT	CASSETGFTDTQYF